Below are 11 T cell receptor beta chains sequenced from a single sample in a study of OX40 agonist ivuxolimab in advanced cancers. The protocol was immunoSEQ multiplex PCR, while the TCRdb copy is restricted to in-frame clones and leaves out a portion. The sample comprises 91,000 or so clones, about nine tenths of which are singletons, and 1.5% to 2.5% rests with the top ten. The input for sequencing was CD4+ or CD8+ T cells sorted from blood, taken in a trial of the OX40 agonist ivuxolimab. The receptors were gathered from an adult with an advanced solid tumor such as melanoma, head and neck, liver or kidney cancer.

The V call is TRBV19, the J call TRBJ2-1; D not certain. This CDR3 is built from 14 residues. Per the germline V gene, CDR1 is LNHDA and CDR2 is SQIVND (reference sequence). With 7 bases removed from V and 7 bases from J, the gap between germline ends came to 17 bases. The CDR3 DNA reads as TGTGCCAGTACGAACCTAGACCGTCGGAATGAGCAGTTCTTC. Residues: CASTNLDRRNEQFF.

This chain joins TRBV5-1 and TRBJ2-5; TRBD1 is a possible D gene (5 bases). Germline V gene data show CDR1 as SGHRS and CDR2 as YFSETQ. V lost 4 bases and J lost 6, with 16 bases in between. The CDR3 covers 14 residues. This CDR3 reads CASSLAGNVKTQYF. DNA of the CDR3: TGCGCCAGCAGCCTCGCAGGGAACGTGAAGACCCAGTACTTC.

CDR3 DNA: TGTGCCAGCTCACTAGAGGGGGACTATGGCTACACCTTC. Its protein product is CASSLEGDYGYTF. The chain uses TRBV18 and TRBJ1-2; weak D call: TRBD1 (6 bases). Germline CDR1 reads KGHSH; CDR2 reads LQKENI. The CDR3 has 13 amino acids. V lost 4 bases and J lost 3, with 9 bases in between. The full variable domain, with the rest looked up from reference TRBV18 and TRBJ1-2, is NAGVMQNPRHLVRRRGQEARLRCSPMKGHSHVYWYRQLPEEGLKFMVYLQKENIIDESGMPKERFSAEFPKEGPSILRIQQVVRGDSAAYFCASSLEGDYGYTFGSGTRLTVV.

The rearrangement joins TRBV2 to TRBJ2-7, with 11 bases identical to TRBD2. The CDR3 has 18 residues. CDR1 SNHLY and CDR2 FYNNEI come from the germline V gene. V trimming: 1 base; J trimming: 5 bases; junction bases outside the gene matches: 13. The CDR3 region is CASSEVAVSSGRAHEQYF. As DNA, the CDR3 is TGTGCCAGCAGTGAAGTGGCAGTAAGTAGCGGGAGGGCCCACGAGCAGTACTTC.

This chain uses TRBV2 with TRBJ1-5; 8 bases match TRBD1. The CDR3 has 17 residues. V lost 5 bases and J lost 0; bases outside the gene matches: 9. CDR1 and CDR2 from the germline V gene are SNHLY and FYNNEI. CDR3 in amino acids: CASSSQGAVASNQPQHF. The CDR3 nucleotides read TGTGCCAGCAGTTCCCAGGGGGCAGTAGCTAGCAATCAGCCCCAGCATTTT. Full variable domain (outside the CDR3, taken from reference TRBV2 and TRBJ1-5): EPEVTQTPSHQVTQMGQEVILRCVPISNHLYFYWYRQILGQKVEFLVSFYNNEISEKSEIFDDQFSVERPDGSNFTLKIRSTKLEDSAMYFCASSSQGAVASNQPQHFGDGTRLSIL.

Only one count was recorded for this clone. The chain has TRBV21-1 and TRBJ1-2. TRBV21-1 is an annotated pseudogene. There are 10 residues in the CDR3. The CDR3 loop reads CASSNWESTF. The DNA of the CDR3 is TGTGCCAGCAGCAACTGGGAGAGCACCTTC.

This chain connects TRBV5-1 to TRBJ2-1; no firm D call. Trimming cost V 1 base and J 5 bases, with 7 bases left between them. CDR1 and CDR2 (germline): SGHRS, YFSETQ. The CDR3 totals 13 residues. The CDR3 spells CASSLSADNEQFF. CDR3 in DNA: TGCGCCAGCAGCTTGAGCGCAGACAATGAGCAGTTCTTC.

The chain joins TRBV19 to TRBJ2-2; TRBD1 might be the D (7 bases). The CDR3 loop spans 15 amino acids. Germline V lookup: CDR1 LNHDA, CDR2 SQIVND (reference sequence). Trimming took off 5 bases at V and 5 bases at J, with 15 bases between the two ends. CDR3 region: CASSPGRGRTGELFF. The CDR3 DNA follows: TGTGCCAGTAGTCCCGGCAGGGGGAGGACCGGGGAGCTGTTTTTT.

This chain joins TRBV7-2 and TRBJ2-5; TRBD2 might be the D (6 bases). The CDR3 runs 15 residues. V was trimmed by 3 bases and J by 4 bases, leaving 15 bases between them. The germline V gene has CDR1 SGHTA and CDR2 FQGNSA. CDR3 nucleotide sequence: TGTGCCAGCAGCTTTAAATTTGGAGGGCCAGAGACCCAGTACTTC. Translated, it gives CASSFKFGGPETQYF.

This chain joins TRBV11-2 and TRBJ2-3; 11 bases line up with TRBD2. The CDR3 covers 15 residues. The V segment lost 0 bases and the J segment 5 bases; nucleotides outside the gene matches: 1. Looked up from germline, CDR1 is SGHAT and CDR2 is FQNNGV. The DNA for the CDR3 is TGTGCCAGCAGCTTAGATCTAGCGGGGGGAGATACGCAGTATTTT. Its protein product is CASSLDLAGGDTQYF.

The V gene is TRBV28, the J gene TRBJ2-2; 9 bases are shared with TRBD2. Germline V gene sequence: CDR1 MDHEN, CDR2 SYDVKM. CDR3 length: 15 amino acids. Germline trimming cut 8 bases from V and 4 bases from J; bases unmatched to any gene: 8. For the CDR3, the DNA is TGTGCCAGCCACTTTAGCGGGAGAGGCACCGGGGAGCTGTTTTTT. It specifies CASHFSGRGTGELFF.